This is a list of T cell receptor beta chains from one sample in a study of cytomegalovirus exposure and HLA in healthy donors. The data were produced by immunoSEQ multiplex PCR, yet TCRdb's version contains in-frame clones alone and is incomplete. This table has some 170,000 clones, approximately 90% appearing once. Sequenced input: PBMCs. The receptors shown here come from a woman aged 25-40 years in good health and CMV-seronegative. Both conserved end residues are part of each CDR3.

TRBV9	TRBJ1-1	CASSVGTGTEAFF
TRBV6-6	TRBJ1-4	CASSYSMGTVSRFF
TRBV7-2	TRBJ2-2	CASSEKGLAVIHAGELFF
TRBV5-1	TRBJ2-7	CASSSQGGEQYF
TRBV18	TRBJ2-7	CASSPDREYYEQYF
TRBV4-3	TRBJ1-1	CASSQDIAMNTEAFF
TRBV19	TRBJ2-7	CASSISLASGGHPYEQYF
TRBV7-9	TRBJ1-3	CAKRGTGSAISGNTIYF
TRBV5-8	TRBJ1-5	CASSSDRGNQPQHF
TRBV4-1	TRBJ1-2	CASSQDRGDKTQGYTF
TRBV4-2	TRBJ1-4	CASSQDMAQEKLFF
TRBV19	TRBJ1-1	CASRAMTVYTEAFF
TRBV2	TRBJ1-6	CASSEGLQGFGLSSYNSPLHF
TRBV10-3	TRBJ1-1	CAISEGRGQGVTEAFF
TRBV25-1	TRBJ1-2	CASSTGIYGYTF
TRBV11-2	TRBJ2-5	CASSGGLGKETQYF
TRBV9	TRBJ2-5	CASSVESGGYQETQYF
TRBV4-1	TRBJ2-3	CASSQPRERTNTQYF
TRBV19	TRBJ1-5	CASRTVDRGGQPQHF
TRBV4-1	TRBJ1-1	CASSHVTGADGTEAFF
TRBV5-4	TRBJ1-1	CASSWTGQLNTEAFF
TRBV27	TRBJ2-7	CASGIRGNEQYF
TRBV10-2	TRBJ2-5	CASSLQETQYF
TRBV7-9	TRBJ1-5	CASSLALQPQHF
TRBV10-3	TRBJ2-7	CATAGGWSTYEQYF
TRBV30	TRBJ1-6	CAWSPGQGLSPLHF
TRBV12-5	TRBJ1-6	CASGLQGASNSPLHF
TRBV5-5	TRBJ2-7	CASSLDPLAGNYEQYF